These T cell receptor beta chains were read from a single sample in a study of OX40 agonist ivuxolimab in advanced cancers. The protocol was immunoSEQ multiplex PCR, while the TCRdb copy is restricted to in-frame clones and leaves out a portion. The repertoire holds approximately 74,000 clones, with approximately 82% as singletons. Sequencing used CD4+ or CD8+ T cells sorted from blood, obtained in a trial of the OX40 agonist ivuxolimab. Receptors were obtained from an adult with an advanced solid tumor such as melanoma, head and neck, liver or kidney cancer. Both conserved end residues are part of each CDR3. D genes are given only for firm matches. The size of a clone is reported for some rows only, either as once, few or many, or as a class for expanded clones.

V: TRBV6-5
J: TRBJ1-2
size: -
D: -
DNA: TGTGCCACCCTTACCCGGGGGCAAAACTATGGCTACACCTTC
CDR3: CATLTRGQNYGYTF

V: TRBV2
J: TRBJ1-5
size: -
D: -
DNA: TGTGCCAGCAGTGAAGCTGAACAGGGTCGCAGCCCCCAGCATTTT
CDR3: CASSEAEQGRSPQHF

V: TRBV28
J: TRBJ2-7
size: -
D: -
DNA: TGTGCCAGCAGTTTATTAGACGAGCAGTACTTC
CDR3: CASSLLDEQYF

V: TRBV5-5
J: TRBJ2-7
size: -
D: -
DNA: -
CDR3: CASSSSTSSEQYF

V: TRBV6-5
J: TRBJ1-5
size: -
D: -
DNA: TGTGCCAGCAGTTCCCTCCAGCGAGTAGGGCAGCCCCAGCATTTT
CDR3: CASSSLQRVGQPQHF

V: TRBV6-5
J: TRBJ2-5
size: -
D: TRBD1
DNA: TGTGCCAGCAGTTCACAGGGGGAAGAGACCCAGTACTTC
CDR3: CASSSQGEETQYF

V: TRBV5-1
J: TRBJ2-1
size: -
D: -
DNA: TGCGCCAGCAGCGCCGGGGACATCAACAATGAGCAGTTCTTC
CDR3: CASSAGDINNEQFF

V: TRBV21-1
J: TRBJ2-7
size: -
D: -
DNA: TGTGCCAGCAAGGACCATCCCGCCTACGAGCAGTACTTC
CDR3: CASKDHPAYEQYF

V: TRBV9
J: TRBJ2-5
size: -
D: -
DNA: TGTGCCAGCAGCGTACGAACCGGGGAGACCCAGTACTTC
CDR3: CASSVRTGETQYF

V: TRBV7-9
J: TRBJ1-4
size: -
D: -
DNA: TGTGCCAGCAGCAGGGCGGAAGAAAAACTGTTTTTT
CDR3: CASSRAEEKLFF

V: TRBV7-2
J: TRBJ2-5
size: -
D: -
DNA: TGTGCCAGCAGCTTAGACAGGGACCAAGAGACCCAGTACTTC
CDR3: CASSLDRDQETQYF

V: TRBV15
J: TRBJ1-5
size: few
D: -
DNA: TGTGCCACCAGCAGAGCACTACAGCGCGACAATCAGCCCCAGCATTTT
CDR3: CATSRALQRDNQPQHF

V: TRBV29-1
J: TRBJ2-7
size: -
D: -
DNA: TGCAGCGTCAGAGACAGGTTCCGCGAGCAGTACTTC
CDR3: CSVRDRFREQYF

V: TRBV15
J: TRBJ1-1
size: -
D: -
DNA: TGTGCCACCAGCAGATCGAGGGCTGTGGGCACTGAAGCTTTCTTT
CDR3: CATSRSRAVGTEAFF

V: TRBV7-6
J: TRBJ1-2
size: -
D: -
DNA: TGTGCCAGCAGCCCACTTGGCAGGGGTGATGGCTACACCTTC
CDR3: CASSPLGRGDGYTF

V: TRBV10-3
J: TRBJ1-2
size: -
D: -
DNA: TGTGCCGCCACGTCCCAACCAAGGAATGGCTACACCTTC
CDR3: CAATSQPRNGYTF

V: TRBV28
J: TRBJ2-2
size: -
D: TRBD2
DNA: TGTGCCAGCAGTTTATTCCTCCTTAAGCGGGAGAGAACCGGGGAGCTGTTTTTT
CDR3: CASSLFLLKRERTGELFF

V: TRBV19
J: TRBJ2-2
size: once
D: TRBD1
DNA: TGTGCCAGTAGTGCATCGCAGGGGGCCGGGGAGCTGTTTTTT
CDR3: CASSASQGAGELFF

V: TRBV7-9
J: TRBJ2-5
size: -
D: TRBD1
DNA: TGTGCCAGCGCGGCAGGGGGAGAGACCCAGTACTTC
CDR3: CASAAGGETQYF

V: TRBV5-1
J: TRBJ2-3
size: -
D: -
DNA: TGCGCCAGCAGCCGGGGTGTGGGTGGACAAGATACGCAGTATTTT
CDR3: CASSRGVGGQDTQYF

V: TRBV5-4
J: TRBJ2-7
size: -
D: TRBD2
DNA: TGTGCCAGCAGCTTTAGGCCCCTGCGGGGGGGCCGGGGCGAGCAGTACTTC
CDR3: CASSFRPLRGGRGEQYF

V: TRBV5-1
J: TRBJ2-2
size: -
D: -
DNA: TGCGCCAGCAGGCAAGACACCAACACCGGGGAGCTGTTTTTT
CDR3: CASRQDTNTGELFF

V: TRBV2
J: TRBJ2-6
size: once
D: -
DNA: TGTGCCAGCAGTGTCGAAGGGGTTGGGGCCAACGTCCTGACTTTC
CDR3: CASSVEGVGANVLTF

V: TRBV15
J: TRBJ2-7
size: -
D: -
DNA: TGTGCCACCAGCAGAGGGGGAGAAGGGCCGGCCTACGAGCAGTACTTC
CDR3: CATSRGGEGPAYEQYF

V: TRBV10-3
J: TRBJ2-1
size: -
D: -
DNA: TGTGCCATCAGTGAATGGGGTTTTCGGCGCAATGAGCAGTTCTTC
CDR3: CAISEWGFRRNEQFF

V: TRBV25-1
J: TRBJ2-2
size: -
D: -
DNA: TGTGCCAGCAGTGCGACAGCGATAAACACCGGGGAGCTGTTTTTT
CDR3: CASSATAINTGELFF

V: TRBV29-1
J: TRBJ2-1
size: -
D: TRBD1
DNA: TGCAGCGTGGGGACAGGGTCAAAGGATGAGCAGTTCTTC
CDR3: CSVGTGSKDEQFF

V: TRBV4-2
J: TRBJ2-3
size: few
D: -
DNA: TGTGCCAGCAGCCCCCTGAGCGGGTGGGAGCTTGACACAGATACGCAGTATTTT
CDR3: CASSPLSGWELDTDTQYF

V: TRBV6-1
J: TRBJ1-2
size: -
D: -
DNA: TGTGCCAGCAGTGGGGCAGGAAATTATGGCTACACCTTC
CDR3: CASSGAGNYGYTF

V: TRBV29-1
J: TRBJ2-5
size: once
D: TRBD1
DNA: TGCAGCGGAAGAGGACAGGGCGAGACCCAGTACTTC
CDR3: CSGRGQGETQYF